The next 13 T cell receptor beta chains were all read from a single sample in a study of blood T cell repertoires in COVID-19. Using immunoSEQ multiplex PCR, the repertoire was profiled, and TCRdb retains in-frame clones only, with some absent. In the table there are roughly 180,000 clones, over 80% of which are singletons. The specimen was PBMCs or T cells enriched from blood (not recorded which). All receptors derive from a woman in her sixties or seventies who had recovered from COVID-19.

The chain recombines TRBV2 with TRBJ1-5; 7 nucleotides agree with TRBD1. Trimming cost V 6 bases and J 7 bases; bases outside gene matches: 6. The length of the CDR3 is 13 residues. Per germline, CDR1 SNHLY and CDR2 FYNNEI. The CDR3 DNA is TGTGCCAGCAGCGGGACAGAGCAACAGCCCCAGCATTTT. This encodes CASSGTEQQPQHF.

This rearrangement joins TRBV19 to TRBJ2-5; TRBD2 matches 9 bases. This CDR3 has 15 residues. J lost 5 bases, V lost 3 bases, and 7 bases had no gene match. CDR1 is LNHDA, CDR2 SQIVND, per germline (reference sequence). The CDR3 sequence: CASSIGGGALETQYF. In nucleotides, the CDR3 is TGTGCCAGTAGTATTGGCGGGGGGGCCTTGGAGACCCAGTACTTC. Variable domain in full (rest from reference TRBV19 and TRBJ2-5): DGGITQSPKYLFRKEGQNVTLSCEQNLNHDAMYWYRQDPGQGLRLIYYSQIVNDFQKGDIAEGYSVSREKKESFPLTVTSAQKNPTAFYLCASSIGGGALETQYFGPGTRLLVL.

V gene TRBV5-1 combines with J gene TRBJ2-5, with 8 bases identical to TRBD1. The CDR3 runs to 14 residues. Germline V gene data show CDR1 as SGHRS and CDR2 as YFSETQ. The V segment lost 6 bases and the J segment 7 bases; nucleotides outside the gene matches: 11. This CDR3 is CASTPGQVQGTQYF. In nucleotides, the CDR3 is TGCGCCAGCACCCCGGGACAGGTCCAGGGGACCCAGTACTTC.

The CDR3 DNA sequence: TGCGCCAGCAGCTTGGAGCGCCCAGGGGGGCAAGAGACCCAGTACTTC. This codes for CASSLERPGGQETQYF. The rearrangement uses TRBV5-1 and TRBJ2-5; TRBD1 is a possible D gene (7 bases). Per germline, CDR1 SGHRS and CDR2 YFSETQ. V dropped 0 bases and J dropped 2 bases, with 14 bases sitting between them. The length of the CDR3 is 16 residues. The complete variable domain, with remaining parts taken from reference TRBV5-1 and TRBJ2-5, reads KAGVTQTPRYLIKTRGQQVTLSCSPISGHRSVSWYQQTPGQGLQFLFEYFSETQRNKGNFPGRFSGRQFSNSRSEMNVSTLELGDSALYLCASSLERPGGQETQYFGPGTRLLVL.

The chain employs TRBV18 and TRBJ1-3; D gene uncertain. The CDR3 spans 18 residues. CDR1 KGHSH and CDR2 LQKENI come from the germline V gene. Between the trimmed V and J ends, which lost 3 bases and 2 bases, there was a span of 20 bases. The CDR3 protein is CASSPNVGGFLAGNTIYF. CDR3 sequence (DNA): TGTGCCAGCTCACCTAACGTAGGCGGCTTTTTAGCTGGAAACACCATATATTTT.

This clone came up a few times. J is TRBJ1-1 and V is TRBV7-9, with 8 bases aligning to TRBD1. The V and J ends lost 4 bases and 1 base, in that order; junction bases with no gene match: 5. CDR1 is SEHNR, CDR2 FQNEAQ, per germline (reference sequence). The CDR3 is made up of 15 amino acids. DNA for the CDR3: TGTGCCAGCAGCTGGACAGGGCTGGCGAACACTGAAGCTTTCTTT. Its translation: CASSWTGLANTEAFF.

The genes are TRBV5-1 and TRBJ2-3; 9 positions match TRBD2. The CDR3 runs to 15 residues. CDR1 and CDR2 from the germline V gene are SGHRS and YFSETQ. V gave up 7 bases and J gave up 6 bases; unmatched junction bases: 12. CDR3 sequence: CASCVLAGPLDTQYF. As DNA, the CDR3 is TGCGCCAGCTGTGTACTAGCGGGCCCCCTTGATACGCAGTATTTT.

The chain uses TRBV6-5 and TRBJ1-1; 7 nucleotides match TRBD1. The CDR3 contains 12 residues. Per germline, CDR1 MNHEY and CDR2 SVGAGI. After removal of 5 bases from V and 10 bases from J, the junction contained 7 bases not matched to a gene. The CDR3 sequence is CASSTTGKVAFF. The CDR3 DNA sequence: TGTGCCAGCAGTACGACAGGGAAAGTAGCTTTCTTT.

Comment on this clone: This same CDR3 is encoded by further DNA sequences in the sample. The chain couples TRBV18 to TRBJ2-5; no firm D call. The CDR3 consists of 12 residues. Germline loops: CDR1 KGHSH, CDR2 LQKENI. V was pared by 3 bases and J by 5 bases, with 7 bases between. CDR3 DNA: TGTGCCAGCTCACCTCGAGGCGAGACCCAGTACTTC. Translated: CASSPRGETQYF.

J is TRBJ2-6 and V is TRBV5-1, with 7 bases that match TRBD1. The CDR3 loop spans 17 amino acids. The germline V gene encodes CDR1 SGHRS and CDR2 YFSETQ. V trimming: 0 bases; J trimming: 0 bases; junction bases outside the gene matches: 3. This chain's CDR3 is CASSLGGQSSGANVLTF. The DNA for the CDR3 is TGCGCCAGCAGCTTGGGGGGACAGAGCTCTGGGGCCAACGTCCTGACTTTC.

The chain combines TRBV2 with TRBJ2-3, with 9 nucleotides matching TRBD2. The CDR3 is made up of 17 amino acids. The V segment lost 3 bases and the J segment 0 bases; nucleotides outside the gene matches: 7. In germline, CDR1 is SNHLY, CDR2 FYNNEI. The CDR3 spells CASSEASGVLSTDTQYF. In DNA, the CDR3 is TGTGCCAGCAGTGAGGCTAGCGGGGTCCTCAGCACAGATACGCAGTATTTT.

This clone turned up a few times. J is TRBJ2-3 and V is TRBV20-1; the D gene is possibly TRBD2 (5 bases). V was pared by 3 bases and J by 6 bases, with 10 bases between. This CDR3 comprises 12 residues. Germline values: CDR1 DFQATT, CDR2 SNEGSKA (reference sequence). CDR3 in amino acids: CSASLGGDTQYF. Written as DNA, the CDR3 is TGCAGTGCTAGTCTGGGCGGGGATACGCAGTATTTT.

The chain links TRBV7-2 to TRBJ1-1; TRBD1 aligns across 7 bases. With 3 bases clipped from V and 0 bases from J, the junction kept 10 bases outside the gene matches. Germline V CDR1 and CDR2: SGHTA, FQGNSA. This CDR3 is 17 amino acids long. CDR3 residues: CASSLPKGQRLNTEAFF. The CDR3 nucleotides read TGTGCCAGCAGCTTGCCAAAGGGACAGCGGTTGAACACTGAAGCTTTCTTT.